This record concerns one T cell receptor (beta chain) sequence. Its antigen remains undetermined. Base qualities are missing; no much larger clone stands one base away. Each collaborating institution followed its own protocols to collect whole blood in K2EDTA tubes. Collaborator samples were shipped for TCRbeta analysis as frozen whole blood, isolated PBMCs, or DNA extracted from either sample type. TCRbeta CDR3 regions were amplified from genomic DNA by means of the immunoSEQ Assay, a bias-controlled multiplex PCR. The published analysis was carried out like this. The number of nucleated cells in each sample was estimated from the amplification of reference gene primers within the assay. Sequence reads were collapsed and filtered to measure the absolute abundance of every unique TCRbeta CDR3 rearrangement. For each sample, productive Simpson clonality was calculated as the square root of Simpson's diversity index across productive rearrangements. This is the immuneACCESS table as TCRdb keeps it, with only in-frame sequences that have V and J called. A part of the clones is gone; compared with another copy, unresolved V genes explain less than half, and the rest is unexplained. V and J calls and clone size are as listed in that table; D and trimming were resolved from the DNA. Across this sample there are about 200,000 clones, with around 84% seen only once. Of the sample, about 5% falls within the top ten clones.

There are 11 amino acids in the CDR3, from cysteine to phenylalanine inclusive. Of all the DNA, just the CDR3 is kept, 33 bases in frame from base 1. Reading the germline V gene (reference sequence) gives CDR1 DFQATT and CDR2 SNEGSKA. V is pruned by 8 bases and J by 3 bases, leaving 3 bases of the junction without a gene match. This specimen belongs to a study of blood T cell repertoires in COVID-19 (dated by TCRdb to 2019 to 2021). With regard to the full study: Samples from collaborators originated in the United States, Italy and Spain and spanned both the acute and convalescent phases of COVID-19. Subjects who had been exposed to COVID-19, were actively infected with it, or had recovered from it provided the deeply sampled blood TCRbeta repertoires that made up the dataset. The prospective study material was composed of cDNA or gDNA derived from T cells, B-cell-depleted T cells, or PBMCs. The repertoires were released in a freely available public database intended as a resource for research on the immune response to SARS-CoV-2. Sample metadata almost always included a de-identified subject ID, COVID-19 status, age in years and sex. The samples were drawn from the first 160 participants of the ongoing ImmuneRACE study and from 950 to 1,500 subjects provided by 6 global collaborators. HLA class I and class II types, where available, came from metadata supplied by the sample provider rather than from assay-based typing.

On the study overall, not on this receptor specifically: The amount of clinical and demographic metadata varied by source and participant and was provided uncurated.

The sequence was collected from a woman of 80 years or more with acute or convalescent COVID-19. The sequenced material came from peripheral blood. Recombination connected TRBV20-1 to TRBJ1-2; TRBD1 aligns with 7 central bases. DNA sequence: TGCAGTTCGGGACAGCACTATGGCTACACCTTC. This codes for CSSGQHYGYTF.